These 2 T cell receptor beta chains were sequenced from one sample in a study of early T cells in non-severe SARS-CoV-2 infection. TCRdb called the 5' RACE reads again in MiXCR, with one record for every CDR3 protein. Altogether about 59,000 distinct CDR3 sequences are present, over 10% being singletons, with the ten largest covering roughly 9.3%. Sample: whole blood, taken at baseline. Source of these receptors: an adult who was a healthcare worker with PCR-confirmed SARS-CoV-2 infection or an uninfected control (not recorded which).

This clonotype was picked up a small number of times. For the CDR3, the DNA is TGTGCCACCAGCAGAGCCTTGGGGAAGGTCTACGAGCAGTACTTC. This sequence encodes CATSRALGKVYEQYF. This chain links TRBV15 with TRBJ2-7, with D unresolved. This CDR3 spans 15 amino acids. V was clipped by 1 base and J by 3 bases, with 13 bases between them. Germline V gene data show CDR1 as LNHNV and CDR2 as YYDKDF (reference sequence).

This clonotype has a count of ten or more. J is TRBJ1-4 and V is TRBV4-1; D may be TRBD1 (6 bases). The length of the CDR3 is 16 residues. Germline V CDR1 and CDR2: MGHRA, YSYEKL. V lost 1 base and J 8 bases, leaving 17 bases between the germline ends. The CDR3 loop reads CASSQVATGGGEKLFF. The CDR3 DNA follows: TGCGCCAGCAGCCAAGTAGCGACAGGTGGAGGAGAAAAACTGTTTTTT.